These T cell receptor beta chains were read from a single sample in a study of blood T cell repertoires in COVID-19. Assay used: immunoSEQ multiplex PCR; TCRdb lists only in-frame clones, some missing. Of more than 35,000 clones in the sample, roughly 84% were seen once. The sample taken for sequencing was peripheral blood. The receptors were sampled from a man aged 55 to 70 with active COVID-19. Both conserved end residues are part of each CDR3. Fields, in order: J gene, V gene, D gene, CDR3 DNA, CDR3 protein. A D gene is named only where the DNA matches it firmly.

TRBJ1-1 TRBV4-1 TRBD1 TGCGCCAGCAGCCAAGCAGGGGGAGGCACTGAAGCTTTCTTT CASSQAGGGTEAFF
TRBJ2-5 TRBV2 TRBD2 TGTGCCAGCACCCCCGGGGGGACTCCGTGGGAGACCCAGTACTTC CASTPGGTPWETQYF
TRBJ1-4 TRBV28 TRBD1 TGTGCCAGCAGTTTACAATTAGGCAGGGGGCAAGTTGAAAAACTGTTTTTT CASSLQLGRGQVEKLFF
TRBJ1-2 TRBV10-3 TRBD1 TGTGCCATCACCCCGGGTGGGGGACAGAGATACAACTATGGCTACACCTTC CAITPGGGQRYNYGYTF
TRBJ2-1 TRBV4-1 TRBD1 TGCGCCAGCAGTACGGGACAGGGTATAGAGGAGCAGTTCTTC CASSTGQGIEEQFF
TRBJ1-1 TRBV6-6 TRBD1 TGTGCCAGCAGAGCCGGGACAGGGATGGTTTTCTTT CASRAGTGMVFF
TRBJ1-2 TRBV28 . TGTGCCAGCACCGACTGGGGCGTTGGCTACACCTTC CASTDWGVGYTF
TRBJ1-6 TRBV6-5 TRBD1 TGTGCCAGCAGGCGGGACAGGGAGACCCTCCACTTT CASRRDRETLHF
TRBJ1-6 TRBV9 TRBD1 TGTGCCAGCAGCGTAGTGGGGCACCGGGACAGGGTGTCCTCACCCCTCCACTTT CASSVVGHRDRVSSPLHF
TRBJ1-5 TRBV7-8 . TGTGCCAGCAGCGCCGTGCGGGACCACCTCAATCAGCCCCAGCATTTT CASSAVRDHLNQPQHF
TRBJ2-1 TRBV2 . TGTGCCAGCAGACCTACTAGGAACTCCTACAATGAGCAGTTCTTC CASRPTRNSYNEQFF
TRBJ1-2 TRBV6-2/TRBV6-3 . TGTGCCAGCACCCCAGCCGGACTCGTCTACACCTTC CASTPAGLVYTF
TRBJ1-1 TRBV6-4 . TGTGCCAGCAGCCTCATGGCGGGGGGCACTGAAGCTTTCTTT CASSLMAGGTEAFF
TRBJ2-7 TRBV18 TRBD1 TGTGCCAGCTCTAACCGGGACAGGGGGGGCTACGAGCAGTACTTC CASSNRDRGGYEQYF
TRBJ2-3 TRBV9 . TGTGCCAGCAGCGTAGAACTAGGCGATACGCAGTATTTT CASSVELGDTQYF